These 24 T cell receptor beta chains originate from one sample sequenced in a study of blood T cell repertoires in COVID-19. Libraries were prepared by immunoSEQ multiplex PCR; TCRdb keeps only in-frame clonotypes and omits some of them. The sample has around 240,000 clones, roughly 82% seen once. Sequenced sample: peripheral blood. The receptors originated from a middle-aged woman who had recovered from COVID-19.

The V gene is TRBV19, the J gene TRBJ1-1; no reliable D call. Germline CDR1 and CDR2: LNHDA and SQIVND (reference sequence). This CDR3 is built from 12 residues. The germline V and J ends were trimmed by 5 bases and 1 base, with 5 bases remaining between them. CDR3 in amino acids: CASSEWNTEAFF. CDR3 nucleotides: TGTGCCAGTAGTGAGTGGAACACTGAAGCTTTCTTT.

The chain combines TRBV9 with TRBJ1-1, with no clear D. V lost 0 bases, J lost 6 bases, and 12 bases lay in between. The CDR3 is 14 residues long. Germline CDR1 is SGDLS and CDR2 is YYNGEE. CDR3 sequence: CASSVESRGAEAFF. The CDR3 DNA reads TGTGCCAGCAGCGTAGAGTCCAGAGGCGCTGAAGCTTTCTTT.

The rearrangement joins TRBV4-1 to TRBJ2-7; a weak D match, TRBD2 (5 bases). CDR3 size: 16 residues. Germline CDR1 and CDR2: MGHRA and YSYEKL. With 1 base removed from V and 7 bases from J, the gap between germline ends came to 20 bases. DNA of the CDR3: TGCGCCAGCAGCCAAGCTCGAGGGCTTGAGAACTCTGAGCAGTACTTC. Its protein product is CASSQARGLENSEQYF.

This clone was picked up a small number of times. The genes are TRBV20-1 and TRBJ1-2; a weak D match, TRBD1 (5 bases). Germline V gene lookup returns CDR1 DFQATT and CDR2 SNEGSKA (reference sequence). The CDR3 length is 12 residues. V lost 3 bases to trimming and J lost 5 bases, with 10 bases between them. The CDR3 DNA follows: TGCAGTGCTAGTTCAGGGATTTATGGCTACACCTTC. Its translation: CSASSGIYGYTF.

The sample holds one count of this clone. In nucleotides, the CDR3 is TGTGCCAGCAGCCAATCCGGCTACGAGCAGTACTTC. Translated: CASSQSGYEQYF. The rearrangement uses TRBV16 and TRBJ2-7, with D unresolved. The CDR3 is 12 residues long. The germline V and J ends were trimmed by 0 bases and 3 bases, with 3 bases remaining between them. CDR1 KGHSY and CDR2 FQNENV come from the germline V gene.

V is TRBV5-5 and J is TRBJ1-4, with 7 nucleotides matching TRBD1. The junction had 9 bases not matched to a gene; V was cut back by 2 bases and J by 8 bases. This CDR3 region has 15 residues. CDR1 is SGHKS and CDR2 is YYEKEE in the germline V gene (reference sequence). CDR3 in amino acids: CASSLSTGAGEKLFF. As DNA, the CDR3 is TGTGCCAGCAGCTTATCCACAGGGGCCGGGGAAAAACTGTTTTTT.

This clone was recorded a few times. J is TRBJ1-5 and V is TRBV5-1; a weak D match, TRBD1 (6 bases). Germline assignment: CDR1 SGHRS and CDR2 YFSETQ. The CDR3 loop spans 15 amino acids. The V end was cut by 0 bases, the J end by 7 bases, with 14 bases between. CDR3 sequence: CASSLGQERGQPQHF. CDR3 sequence (DNA): TGCGCCAGCAGCTTGGGCCAGGAGAGGGGGCAGCCCCAGCATTTT.

The chain joins TRBV28 to TRBJ1-1; D may be TRBD1 (6 bases). Per the germline V gene, CDR1 is MDHEN and CDR2 is SYDVKM. The germline V and J ends were trimmed by 6 bases and 2 bases, with 10 bases remaining between them. The CDR3 contains 13 residues. CDR3 amino acids: CASSPDSNTEAFF. CDR3 bases: TGTGCCAGCAGCCCGGACAGTAACACTGAAGCTTTCTTT.

This chain uses TRBV7-3 with TRBJ2-1, with D perhaps matching TRBD1 (6 bases). The length of the CDR3 is 13 residues. Germline assignment: CDR1 SGHTA and CDR2 FQGTGA. The germline V and J ends were trimmed by 9 bases and 4 bases, with 13 bases remaining between them. This chain's CDR3 is CASSTGPYNEQFF. Here the CDR3 DNA reads TGTGCCAGTTCGACAGGACCTTACAATGAGCAGTTCTTC.

This clone is a singleton in its sample. V gene TRBV27 combines with J gene TRBJ1-6; D perhaps matches TRBD1 (6 bases). Trimming shortened V by 6 bases and J by 2 bases, and 11 bases separated the two germline ends. Per the germline V gene, CDR1 is MNHEY and CDR2 is SMNVEV (reference sequence). The CDR3 sequence is 15 residues long. The CDR3 DNA is TGTGCCAGCAGCTTACAGGGCCCCTATAATTCACCCCTCCACTTT. It translates to CASSLQGPYNSPLHF.

Within the sample, this clone is large. The chain has TRBV7-8 and TRBJ2-7; unclear D gene. Germline values: CDR1 SGHVS, CDR2 FQNEAQ. The CDR3 has 13 amino acids. The ends were cut back, 5 bases at V and 3 bases at J, with 11 bases in the middle. Written as DNA, the CDR3 is TGTGCCAGCAGCCCCATTGGAGACTACGAGCAGTACTTC. Translating gives CASSPIGDYEQYF.

The J gene is TRBJ2-7, the V gene TRBV2; D might be TRBD1 (5 bases). The CDR3 covers 12 residues. V dropped 5 bases and J dropped 2 bases, with 7 bases sitting between them. The germline V gene has CDR1 SNHLY and CDR2 FYNNEI. CDR3 sequence reads: CASSSGTYEQYF. The CDR3 nucleotides read TGTGCCAGCAGTTCAGGGACCTACGAGCAGTACTTC.

The table lists this clone with a count of one. This sequence joins TRBV29-1 and TRBJ2-7; D possibly corresponds to TRBD1 (5 bases). The ends were cut back, 2 bases at V and 6 bases at J, with 11 bases in the middle. This CDR3 is built from 12 residues. Germline values: CDR1 SQVTM, CDR2 ANQGSEA. The CDR3 DNA reads TGCAGCGTTGAATCAGGGTTACGCGAGCAGTACTTC. Encoded protein: CSVESGLREQYF.

The chain recombines TRBV3-1 (or the pseudogene TRBV3-2) with TRBJ1-2; TRBD1 matches at 7 bases. The V gene's germline CDR1 is LGHDT and CDR2 YNNKEL (reference sequence). This CDR3 region has 13 residues. The V and J ends lost 6 bases and 5 bases, in that order; junction bases with no gene match: 6. CDR3 in amino acids: CASRQQGQYGYTF. The CDR3, as DNA: TGTGCCAGCAGGCAACAGGGACAGTATGGCTACACCTTC.

This clone showed up just a few times. The chain recombines TRBV28 with TRBJ2-5; weak D call: TRBD1 (6 bases). V lost 6 bases, J lost 3 bases, and 11 bases lay in between. The CDR3 runs 13 residues. The germline CDR1 and CDR2 sequences are MDHEN and SYDVKM. CDR3 in amino acids: CASRKTGKETQYF. The CDR3 DNA sequence: TGTGCCAGCAGGAAAACAGGGAAAGAGACCCAGTACTTC. The full variable domain, with the rest looked up from reference TRBV28 and TRBJ2-5, is DVKVTQSSRYLVKRTGEKVFLECVQDMDHENMFWYRQDPGLGLRLIYFSYDVKMKEKGDIPEGYSVSREKKERFSLILESASTNQTSMYLCASRKTGKETQYFGPGTRLLVL.

V is TRBV6-5 and J is TRBJ2-3, with 7 positions matching TRBD1. CDR1 and CDR2 from the germline V gene are MNHEY and SVGAGI. After removal of 6 bases from V and 4 bases from J, the junction contained 7 bases not matched to a gene. The CDR3 has 14 residues. CDR3 bases: TGTGCCAGCAGAAAAATACAGGGGCCAGATACGCAGTATTTT. Amino acid sequence: CASRKIQGPDTQYF.

The chain couples TRBV7-2 to TRBJ1-4; 9 nucleotides line up with TRBD1. The trim removed 4 bases at V and 8 bases at J, leaving 5 bases unmatched. Germline loops: CDR1 SGHTA, CDR2 FQGNSA. CDR3 size: 14 residues. CDR3 sequence (DNA): TGTGCCAGCAGCTGGGGACAGGGTCCCGAAAAACTGTTTTTT. Amino acid sequence: CASSWGQGPEKLFF.

A few counts support this clone. This chain joins TRBV2 and TRBJ2-3; no firm D call. The CDR3 covers 14 residues. The V gene lost 5 bases and the J gene lost 3 bases, with 12 bases spanning the gap. The germline V gene encodes CDR1 SNHLY and CDR2 FYNNEI. CDR3 protein: CASSRNSPTDTQYF. As DNA, the CDR3 is TGTGCCAGCAGTCGAAACTCCCCAACAGATACGCAGTATTTT.

V and J are TRBV5-1 and TRBJ2-1; TRBD1 aligns across 9 bases. CDR3 length: 16 residues. Trimming took 4 bases from V and 6 from J; bases not matched to a gene: 11. Germline V gives CDR1 SGHRS, CDR2 YFSETQ. Written as DNA, the CDR3 is TGCGCCAGCAGCATAGACAGGGGGTTGGGGGCCAATGAGCAGTTCTTC. Translation: CASSIDRGLGANEQFF.

DNA of the CDR3: TGTGCCAGCCTGAGGACTAATGAAAAACTGTTTTTT. As protein: CASLRTNEKLFF. The chain combines TRBV6-1 with TRBJ1-4; no firm D call. V dropped 8 bases and J dropped 2 bases, with 6 bases sitting between them. This CDR3 is 12 amino acids long. Germline values: CDR1 MNHNS, CDR2 SASEGT.

This chain links TRBV6-5 with TRBJ1-2, with TRBD1 matching 11 bases. Unmatched junction bases numbered 7, after V lost 6 bases and J lost 7 bases. The germline V gene encodes CDR1 MNHEY and CDR2 SVGAGI. The CDR3 runs 14 residues. The DNA for the CDR3 is TGTGCCAGCAGCCCGGGACAGGGGGGCGGTGGCTACACCTTC. The encoded protein is CASSPGQGGGGYTF.

V is TRBV5-1 and J is TRBJ2-7; 14 positions match TRBD2. The CDR3 is made up of 17 amino acids. Germline V CDR1 and CDR2: SGHRS, YFSETQ. The J segment lost 0 bases and the V segment lost 4 bases, leaving 6 bases of the junction unmatched. CDR3: CASSTGLAGGSSYEQYF. The CDR3 DNA is TGCGCCAGCAGCACCGGACTAGCGGGGGGCAGCTCCTACGAGCAGTACTTC.

This chain uses TRBV27 with TRBJ2-5; a weak D match, TRBD2 (5 bases). The V and J ends lost 8 bases and 3 bases respectively, with 10 bases between them. Per germline, CDR1 MNHEY and CDR2 SMNVEV (reference sequence). The CDR3 is 12 residues long. The CDR3 is CASGGGKETQYF. The CDR3 DNA is TGTGCCAGCGGCGGAGGAAAAGAGACCCAGTACTTC.

This chain uses TRBV10-1 with TRBJ2-3, with no clear D. Germline V lookup: CDR1 WNHNN, CDR2 SYGVQD (reference sequence). V lost 2 bases to trimming and J lost 2 bases, with 8 bases between them. The CDR3 loop spans 14 amino acids. The CDR3 region has the DNA TGCGCCAGCAGTGAGAACGAGTACACAGATACGCAGTATTTT. It codes for CASSENEYTDTQYF.